The 2 T cell receptor beta chains reported below all come from one sample, sequenced in a study of shared clonotypes between healthy human individuals. Sequenced by immunoSEQ multiplex PCR; TCRdb stores in-frame clones only, minus some. Counted here are fewer than 400,000 clones, around two thirds occurring once; the ten biggest clones make up approximately 10%. Sequencing used memory CD4+ T cells sorted from blood. Sample subset: CD45RA-negative fraction. These receptors were collected from a man aged 30 to 39 in good health.

The chain recombines TRBV5-1 with TRBJ2-2; D not certain. V lost 0 bases to trimming and J lost 6 bases, with 9 bases between them. CDR3 length: 14 amino acids. Looked up from germline, CDR1 is SGHRS and CDR2 is YFSETQ. The CDR3 bases are TGCGCCAGCAGCTTGGGTTCTTCGGCCGGGGAGCTGTTTTTT. Its translation is CASSLGSSAGELFF.

This clone was recorded a few times. CDR3 sequence: CASSPRLLGTARYEQYF. The CDR3 nucleotides read TGTGCCAGCAGCCCGCGACTGCTGGGGACAGCACGATACGAGCAGTACTTC. The genes are TRBV5-6 and TRBJ2-7, with 7 positions matching TRBD1. There are 17 residues in the CDR3. The germline V gene encodes CDR1 SGHDT and CDR2 YYEEEE. The ends lost 4 bases at V and 4 bases at J; junction bases unmatched: 17. Drawing the rest from reference TRBV5-6 and TRBJ2-7, the complete variable domain is DAGVTQSPTHLIKTRGQQVTLRCSPKSGHDTVSWYQQALGQGPQFIFQYYEEEERQRGNFPDRFSGHQFPNYSSELNVNALLLGDSALYLCASSPRLLGTARYEQYFGPGTRLTVT.